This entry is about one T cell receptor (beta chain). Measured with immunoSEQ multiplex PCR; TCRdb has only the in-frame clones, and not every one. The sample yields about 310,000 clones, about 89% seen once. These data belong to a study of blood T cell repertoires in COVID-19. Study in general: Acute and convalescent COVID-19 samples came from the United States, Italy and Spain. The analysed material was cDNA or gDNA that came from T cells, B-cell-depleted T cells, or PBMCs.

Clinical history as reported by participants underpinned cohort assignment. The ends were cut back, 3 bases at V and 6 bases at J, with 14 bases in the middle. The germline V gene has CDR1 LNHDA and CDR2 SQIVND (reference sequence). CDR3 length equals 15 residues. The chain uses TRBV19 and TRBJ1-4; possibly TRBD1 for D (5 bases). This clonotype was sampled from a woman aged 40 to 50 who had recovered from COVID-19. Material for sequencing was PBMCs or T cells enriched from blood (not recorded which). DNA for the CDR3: TGTGCCAGTAGTATGAGCAGGGCGGGGGATGAAAAACTGTTTTTT. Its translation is CASSMSRAGDEKLFF.